This T cell receptor (beta chain) was recorded in a study of blood T cell repertoires in COVID-19. Germline lookup yields CDR1 SGDLS and CDR2 YYNGEE. Unmatched junction bases numbered 6, after V lost 4 bases and J lost 2 bases. This CDR3 comprises 15 residues. Sequenced by immunoSEQ multiplex PCR; TCRdb stores in-frame clones only, minus some. The sample records about 140,000 clones, less than 90% being singletons. The rearrangement uses TRBV9 and TRBJ2-5, with TRBD2 matching over 9 bases. This clonotype originated in a man aged 25 to 45 with COVID-19, enrolled during active disease. Sequenced sample: peripheral blood. CDR3 in amino acids: CASSQTSGTQETQYF. The CDR3 region has the DNA TGTGCCAGCAGCCAGACTAGCGGTACACAAGAGACCCAGTACTTC.